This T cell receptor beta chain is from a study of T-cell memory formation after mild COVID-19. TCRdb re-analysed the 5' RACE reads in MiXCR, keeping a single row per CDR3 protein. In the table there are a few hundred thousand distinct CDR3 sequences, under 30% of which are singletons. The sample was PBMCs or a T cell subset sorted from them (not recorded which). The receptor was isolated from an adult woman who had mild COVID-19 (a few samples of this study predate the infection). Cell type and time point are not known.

The CDR3 DNA is TGTGCCAGCAGCTTAAGTCGCGAGACCAGCTCCTACAATGAGCAGTTCTTC. Encoded protein: CASSLSRETSSYNEQFF. The genes are TRBV7-8 and TRBJ2-1; D call uncertain. The CDR3 extends over 17 amino acids. V lost 2 bases and J lost 0, with 14 bases in between. CDR1 SGHVS and CDR2 FQNEAQ come from the germline V gene.